These 30 T cell receptor beta chains came from one sample sequenced in a study of control samples from healthy donors and cancer patients (dated by TCRdb to the early 2020s). The library was made by the immunoSEQ multiplex PCR assay. TCRdb obtained this table from immuneACCESS and retained in-frame rearrangements with V and J assigned. These tables miss some clones; where compared with another copy, unresolved V genes account for less than half of the shortfall, and the remainder is unexplained. The sample profile shows 95,000 to 150,000 clones; around nine tenths of them were found once. Jointly, the top ten make up more than 8% of the sample. Material for sequencing was blood. The source of these receptors is a man aged 35 to 55 in good health.

This chain connects TRBV7-8 to TRBJ2-5, with D perhaps matching TRBD1 or TRBD2 (6 bases each). This CDR3 comprises 14 residues. The V gene lost 5 bases and the J gene lost 4 bases, with 14 bases spanning the gap. Germline-derived CDR1 and CDR2 are SGHVS and FQNEAQ. CDR3 bases: TGTGCCAGCAGCGAAGGGGGGTTAGGAGAGACCCAGTACTTC. Protein sequence: CASSEGGLGETQYF.

V usage is TRBV5-1 and J usage is TRBJ2-3; D is ambiguous. The V and J ends lost 0 bases and 0 bases respectively, with 11 bases between them. The germline gives CDR1 SGHRS, CDR2 YFSETQ. CDR3 length equals 16 residues. This CDR3 reads CASSLAIVSSTDTQYF. The DNA for the CDR3 is TGCGCCAGCAGCTTGGCCATAGTTTCTAGCACAGATACGCAGTATTTT.

V is TRBV11-3 and J is TRBJ2-3, with D maybe TRBD1 (5 bases). From germline, CDR1 is SGHNT and CDR2 YENEEA. Trimming pared 2 bases from V and 4 bases from J, leaving 7 bases between. The CDR3 totals 13 residues. CDR3 DNA sequence: TGTGCCAGCAGCTTATTCAGGGCAGATACGCAGTATTTT. Amino acids: CASSLFRADTQYF.

A single count supports this clone. The chain uses TRBV30 and TRBJ1-3; 7 bases agree with TRBD1. V shed 2 bases and J 4 bases; nucleotides not matched to a gene: 2. The germline V gene has CDR1 GTSNPN and CDR2 SVGIG (reference sequence). The CDR3 spans 13 residues. The CDR3 is CAWSNRGGNTIYF. In DNA form, the CDR3 reads TGTGCCTGGAGTAACAGGGGAGGAAACACCATATATTTT.

V usage is TRBV6-6 and J usage is TRBJ1-2; TRBD1 matches 7 bases. Trimming cost V 5 bases and J 0 bases; bases outside gene matches: 12. CDR1 MNHNY and CDR2 SVGAGI come from the germline V gene (reference sequence). There are 17 residues in the CDR3. As DNA, the CDR3 is TGTGCCAGCAGTCGCGGGACAGTAGATTCGGCTAACTATGGCTACACCTTC. This gives the protein CASSRGTVDSANYGYTF.

The rearrangement joins TRBV30 to TRBJ1-2; D not certain. The CDR3 runs to 13 residues. With 0 bases removed from V and 4 bases from J, the gap between germline ends came to 9 bases. Germline CDR1 GTSNPN, CDR2 SVGIG (reference sequence). CDR3 nucleotide sequence: TGTGCCTGGAGTGTAGGCAGGACCTATGGCTACACCTTC. Translated, it gives CAWSVGRTYGYTF.

This sequence joins TRBV7-2 and TRBJ2-2, with 9 positions matching TRBD1. From germline, CDR1 is SGHTA and CDR2 FQGNSA. V gave up 5 bases and J gave up 9 bases; unmatched junction bases: 16. The CDR3 is 17 amino acids. The CDR3 sequence is CASSPNDPGQGRRELFF. The CDR3 DNA is TGTGCCAGCAGCCCAAACGACCCGGGACAGGGACGGCGGGAGCTGTTTTTT.

V is TRBV3-1 (or the pseudogene TRBV3-2) and J is TRBJ1-4, with a tentative D call TRBD1 (5 bases). Germline-derived CDR1 and CDR2 are LGHDT and YNNKEL (reference sequence). This CDR3 is 14 amino acids long. V was pared by 5 bases and J by 12 bases, with 19 bases between. The DNA for the CDR3 is TGTGCCAGCAGCGGCCGACACGGGGGGTTTGAACTGTTTTTT. It yields the protein CASSGRHGGFELFF.

The chain employs TRBV5-6 and TRBJ1-6; TRBD1 matches 9 bases. V lost 6 bases, J lost 7 bases, and 5 bases stayed unmatched. This CDR3 comprises 14 residues. The germline gives CDR1 SGHDT, CDR2 YYEEEE. DNA of the CDR3: TGTGCCAGCAACGGACAGGGGTTCAATTCACCCCTCCACTTT. Translation gives CASNGQGFNSPLHF.

This chain links TRBV20-1 with TRBJ1-1; D is uncertain. V was shortened by 6 bases and J by 5 bases, with 7 bases between the two germline ends. Germline lookup yields CDR1 DFQATT and CDR2 SNEGSKA (reference sequence). The CDR3 runs to 10 residues. The CDR3 DNA follows: TGCAGTGCGAGATTAACTGAAGCTTTCTTT. Its protein is CSARLTEAFF.

The chain joins TRBV11-3 to TRBJ1-6, with D possibly matching TRBD1 (6 bases). The V end lost 4 bases, the J end lost 6 bases, and 13 bases lay between the germline ends. Germline V gene lookup returns CDR1 SGHNT and CDR2 YENEEA. The CDR3 has 15 amino acids. DNA of the CDR3: TGTGCCAGCAGCTCGAGGGGGGTCTCTAATTCACCCCTCCACTTT. Its protein is CASSSRGVSNSPLHF.

A single count supports this clone. The V call is TRBV2, the J call TRBJ1-6; D perhaps matches TRBD1 (5 bases). Germline V lookup: CDR1 SNHLY, CDR2 FYNNEI. Trimming pared 7 bases from V and 6 bases from J, leaving 16 bases between. The CDR3 covers 15 residues. DNA for the CDR3: TGTGCCAGCACCGCCGGGACTCGGAGTAATTCACCCCTCCACTTT. Its protein product is CASTAGTRSNSPLHF.

This sequence joins TRBV7-9 and TRBJ1-6; D call uncertain. The CDR3 has 13 residues. Between the trimmed V and J ends, which lost 5 bases and 7 bases, there was a span of 9 bases. The germline V gene has CDR1 SEHNR and CDR2 FQNEAQ (reference sequence). The CDR3 DNA reads as TGTGCCAGCAGCCCCAGCCAGAATTCACCCCTCCACTTT. Translation gives CASSPSQNSPLHF.

The V and J genes are TRBV18 and TRBJ2-3; 8 bases are shared with TRBD1. Trimming cost V 1 base and J 2 bases; bases outside gene matches: 2. Germline CDR1 and CDR2: KGHSH and LQKENI. The CDR3 spans 15 residues. For the CDR3, the DNA is TGTGCCAGCTCACCACTGGGACAGGACACAGATACGCAGTATTTT. Its protein is CASSPLGQDTDTQYF.

This clone appeared a few times. Other DNA sequences in this sample translate to the same CDR3. The rearrangement links TRBV24-1 to TRBJ2-3, with TRBD1 identical over 10 bases. CDR1 is KGHDR, CDR2 SFDVKD, per germline. The trim removed 10 bases at V and 1 base at J, leaving 4 bases unmatched. The length of the CDR3 is 14 residues. The CDR3 sequence: CATGGTGGTDTQYF. CDR3 sequence (DNA): TGTGCCACAGGCGGGACAGGGGGCACAGATACGCAGTATTTT.

This chain links TRBV7-9 with TRBJ1-1; D is undetermined. V was shortened by 0 bases and J by 5 bases, with 4 bases between the two germline ends. The CDR3 length is 12 residues. Germline V gene sequence: CDR1 SEHNR, CDR2 FQNEAQ (reference sequence). CDR3 sequence (DNA): TGTGCCAGCAGCTTAGCGTGGACTGAAGCTTTCTTT. Its protein product is CASSLAWTEAFF. The whole variable domain, remainder taken from reference TRBV7-9 and TRBJ1-1, is DTGVSQNPRHKITKRGQNVTFRCDPISEHNRLYWYRQTLGQGPEFLTYFQNEAQLEKSRLLSDRFSAERPKGSFSTLEIQRTEQGDSAMYLCASSLAWTEAFFGQGTRLTVV.

The chain joins TRBV10-3 to TRBJ2-7; no firm D call. CDR1 ENHRY and CDR2 SYGVKD come from the germline V gene. The CDR3 runs to 11 residues. The V end lost 3 bases, the J end lost 4 bases, and 4 bases lay between the germline ends. This chain's CDR3 is CAISDMYEQYF. The CDR3 nucleotides read TGTGCCATCAGTGATATGTACGAGCAGTACTTC.

This rearrangement joins TRBV27 to TRBJ2-2, with TRBD1 matching over 8 bases. V was clipped by 2 bases and J by 1 base; unmatched bases: 15. Germline V CDR1 and CDR2: MNHEY, SMNVEV (reference sequence). CDR3 length: 20 residues. The CDR3 coding sequence is TGTGCCAGCAGTTTACGGTGGGACAGGCCCCAAACCAGGAACACCGGGGAGCTGTTTTTT. This sequence encodes CASSLRWDRPQTRNTGELFF.

The chain recombines TRBV19 with TRBJ2-5, with D hard to call. Trimming shortened V by 4 bases and J by 5 bases, and 11 bases separated the two germline ends. The CDR3 runs 13 residues. Germline CDR1 LNHDA, CDR2 SQIVND (reference sequence). CDR3 loop: CASSNEVWETQYF. CDR3 DNA sequence: TGTGCCAGTAGTAATGAGGTGTGGGAGACCCAGTACTTC.

The chain couples TRBV6-5 to TRBJ1-1, with D uncertain. The CDR3 sequence is 15 residues long. Per the germline V gene, CDR1 is MNHEY and CDR2 is SVGAGI. V dropped 6 bases and J dropped 2 bases, with 16 bases sitting between them. The CDR3 sequence: CASRDAGQVNTEAFF. The CDR3 DNA reads TGTGCCAGCAGAGACGCCGGTCAGGTCAACACTGAAGCTTTCTTT.

This clone was counted a single time. The rearrangement joins TRBV12-5 to TRBJ2-5, with 11 nucleotides matching TRBD2. CDR3 size: 19 residues. Germline V gene sequence: CDR1 LGHNT, CDR2 FRNRAP. V gave up 6 bases and J gave up 7 bases; unmatched junction bases: 22. The CDR3 nucleotides read TGTGCTAGTGGCCGAGGGCTATTTGGTAGCGGGGGGGGCCACGGGACCCAGTACTTC. Translating gives CASGRGLFGSGGGHGTQYF.

This chain links TRBV7-2 with TRBJ2-2, with 7 nucleotides matching TRBD1. Germline V gene lookup returns CDR1 SGHTA and CDR2 FQGNSA. V shed 4 bases and J 5 bases; nucleotides not matched to a gene: 7. The length of the CDR3 is 15 residues. CDR3 sequence (DNA): TGTGCCAGCAGCTCAAGGACAGGATGGACCGGGGAGCTGTTTTTT. Translating gives CASSSRTGWTGELFF.

V gene TRBV2 combines with J gene TRBJ2-7; the match to TRBD1 covers 10 bases. The CDR3 runs to 14 residues. V shed 7 bases and J 4 bases; nucleotides not matched to a gene: 7. The germline CDR1 and CDR2 sequences are SNHLY and FYNNEI. The chain's CDR3 is CASTSDRGRYEQYF. CDR3 DNA: TGTGCCAGCACCTCTGACAGGGGGCGGTACGAGCAGTACTTC.

The rearrangement links TRBV2 to TRBJ1-5, with 8 bases that match TRBD1. V lost 6 bases to trimming and J lost 6 bases; unmatched junction nucleotides: 7. The CDR3 is 14 residues long. The V gene's germline CDR1 is SNHLY and CDR2 FYNNEI. This CDR3 reads CASRTGVISQPQHF. The CDR3 coding sequence is TGTGCCAGCAGGACAGGGGTGATCAGTCAGCCCCAGCATTTT.

The chain combines TRBV11-3 with TRBJ1-6; tentative D call: TRBD1 (5 bases). Germline V gene lookup returns CDR1 SGHNT and CDR2 YENEEA. This CDR3 region has 13 residues. Deletions cut 2 bases from V and 9 bases from J, with 8 bases between. CDR3 amino acids: CASSLSGTSPLHF. The CDR3, as DNA: TGTGCCAGCAGCTTAAGTGGGACTTCACCCCTCCACTTT. The whole variable domain, filled in from reference TRBV11-3 and TRBJ1-6, reads EAGVVQSPRYKIIEKKQPVAFWCNPISGHNTLYWYLQNLGQGPELLIRYENEEAVDDSQLPKDRFSAERLKGVDSTLKIQPAELGDSAVYLCASSLSGTSPLHFGNGTRLTVT.

This rearrangement joins TRBV11-3 to TRBJ2-2; D perhaps matches TRBD1 (6 bases). The V gene's germline CDR1 is SGHNT and CDR2 YENEEA. The CDR3 totals 14 residues. Between the trimmed V and J ends, which lost 4 bases and 3 bases, there was a span of 9 bases. CDR3 protein: CASSSQGYTGELFF. DNA for the CDR3: TGTGCCAGCAGCTCCCAGGGGTACACCGGGGAGCTGTTTTTT. The full variable domain, completed using reference TRBV11-3 and TRBJ2-2, is EAGVVQSPRYKIIEKKQPVAFWCNPISGHNTLYWYLQNLGQGPELLIRYENEEAVDDSQLPKDRFSAERLKGVDSTLKIQPAELGDSAVYLCASSSQGYTGELFFGEGSRLTVL.

The chain has TRBV5-1 and TRBJ1-2; 7 positions agree with TRBD1. The CDR3 runs 14 residues. Germline loops: CDR1 SGHRS, CDR2 YFSETQ. Trimming at V came to 2 bases and at J to 8 bases, leaving 9 bases not matched to a gene. CDR3 amino acids: CASSFLTGLDGYTF. The CDR3 bases are TGCGCCAGCAGCTTCCTGACAGGGCTGGACGGCTACACCTTC.

The gene calls are TRBV2 and TRBJ1-5; D is ambiguous. This CDR3 is 13 amino acids long. Trimming took 1 base from V and 6 from J, leaving 7 bases between them. Germline-derived CDR1 and CDR2 are SNHLY and FYNNEI. CDR3: CASSEVPIQPQHF. The CDR3 nucleotides are TGTGCCAGCAGTGAAGTCCCCATTCAGCCCCAGCATTTT. Drawing the rest from reference TRBV2 and TRBJ1-5, the complete variable domain is EPEVTQTPSHQVTQMGQEVILRCVPISNHLYFYWYRQILGQKVEFLVSFYNNEISEKSEIFDDQFSVERPDGSNFTLKIRSTKLEDSAMYFCASSEVPIQPQHFGDGTRLSIL.

This clone was recorded once. The CDR3 DNA reads as TGTGCCAGCAGCCAAGGCGGAGCGGGGGGGAACTCCTACAATGAGCAGTTCTTC. Its translation is CASSQGGAGGNSYNEQFF. The V gene is TRBV3-1 (or the pseudogene TRBV3-2), the J gene TRBJ2-1; 10 bases line up with TRBD2. Per germline, CDR1 LGHDT and CDR2 YNNKEL (reference sequence). The CDR3 is made up of 18 amino acids. After removal of 1 base from V and 0 bases from J, the junction contained 6 bases not matched to a gene.

The rearrangement joins TRBV3-1 (or the pseudogene TRBV3-2) to TRBJ1-5; the D is unclear. Germline CDR1 and CDR2: LGHDT and YNNKEL (reference sequence). The CDR3 sequence is 13 residues long. Trimming left V 0 bases short and J 5 bases short, with 5 bases between. CDR3 DNA sequence: TGTGCCAGCAGCCAAGACGATCATCAGCCCCAGCATTTT. Translated, it gives CASSQDDHQPQHF.